This T cell receptor (beta chain) was identified during a study of shared clonotypes between healthy human individuals. Study in general: A few men and a couple of women, aged 18 to 49, were donors.

Replicate sorted-subset PCRs were loaded with around 0.2 ug DNA, tens of thousands of T cell genomes. Libraries were prepared by immunoSEQ multiplex PCR; TCRdb keeps only in-frame clonotypes and omits some of them. The data show just over 2,000,000 clones, 95% seen once. With regard to this clone: As yet, its antigen is unknown.

The length of the CDR3 is 16 residues. Losses at the gene ends were 4 bases for V and 2 bases for J; bases not matched to a gene: 6. Germline CDR1 reads MGHDK; CDR2 reads SYGVNS. Whole-study results and caveats: An effect of sequencing depth on clonotype sharing among donors was expected. Larger estimated richness was generally seen in naive subsets than in memory subsets.

Sequenced input: naive CD4+ T cells sorted from blood. The subset here: CD45RA+ positively selected. The receptor was derived from a man aged 18 to 29 in good health. V and J are TRBV25-1 and TRBJ1-3, with 9 bases aligning to TRBD1. The CDR3 DNA follows: TGTGCCAGCAGTGCCGTGGACAGGGGTCCTGGAAACACCATATATTTT. It translates to CASSAVDRGPGNTIYF.